One sample yielded the 21 T cell receptor beta chains listed below, sequenced in a study of blood T cell repertoires in COVID-19. Profiled with immunoSEQ multiplex PCR; TCRdb holds only in-frame clones, not every one. The profile covers 270,000 or so clones, with 86% appearing a single time and 3% taken by the ten largest. Sequenced material: peripheral blood. All receptors derive from a woman younger than 45 with active or convalescent COVID-19.

This sequence joins TRBV28 and TRBJ1-2, with TRBD1 identical over 9 bases. The V segment lost 3 bases and the J segment 7 bases; nucleotides outside the gene matches: 9. The CDR3 is 15 amino acids. Per germline, CDR1 MDHEN and CDR2 SYDVKM. CDR3 bases: TGTGCCAGCAGTTTCCGGGACAGGGAGACCGTTGGCTACACCTTC. Its protein is CASSFRDRETVGYTF.

V is TRBV11-2 and J is TRBJ2-5; a weak D match, TRBD1 (6 bases). Deletions cut 5 bases from V and 2 bases from J, with 12 bases between. Germline assignment: CDR1 SGHAT and CDR2 FQNNGV. This CDR3 spans 14 amino acids. CDR3 loop: CASSLQGLQETQYF. DNA for the CDR3: TGTGCCAGCAGCCTCCAGGGGCTACAAGAGACCCAGTACTTC.

This sequence joins TRBV7-3 and TRBJ2-1; D is perhaps TRBD2 (7 bases). This CDR3 region has 13 residues. Trimming pared 3 bases from V and 10 bases from J, leaving 13 bases between. Germline CDR1 SGHTA, CDR2 FQGTGA. The CDR3 sequence: CASSLYGGREQFF. In DNA form, the CDR3 reads TGTGCCAGCAGCTTGTACGGGGGGCGAGAGCAGTTCTTC.

The genes are TRBV19 and TRBJ1-2; 12 nucleotides line up with TRBD1. J lost 7 bases, V lost 6 bases, and 6 bases had no gene match. Germline values: CDR1 LNHDA, CDR2 SQIVND (reference sequence). This CDR3 has 14 residues. CDR3 loop: CASSRDRGQGGYTF. CDR3 DNA sequence: TGTGCCAGTAGCCGGGACAGGGGGCAAGGTGGCTACACCTTC.

The chain recombines TRBV5-4 with TRBJ2-1, with 10 bases lining up with TRBD2. The germline CDR1 and CDR2 sequences are SGHNT and YYREEE (reference sequence). CDR3 length equals 16 residues. V was pared by 2 bases and J by 8 bases, with 10 bases of the junction left unmatched. The CDR3, as DNA: TGTGCCAGCAGCTTTAAGCGGGGGGGCCCGATAGATGAGCAGTTCTTC. It specifies CASSFKRGGPIDEQFF. Complete variable domain (other parts from reference TRBV5-4 and TRBJ2-1): ETGVTQSPTHLIKTRGQQVTLRCSSQSGHNTVSWYQQALGQGPQFIFQYYREEENGRGNFPPRFSGLQFPNYSSELNVNALELDDSALYLCASSFKRGGPIDEQFFGPGTRLTVL.

The chain employs TRBV7-2 and TRBJ1-3; tentatively, D is TRBD1 (5 bases). Between the trimmed V and J ends, which lost 5 bases and 0 bases, there was a span of 17 bases. This CDR3 contains 17 residues. Germline assignment: CDR1 SGHTA and CDR2 FQGNSA. As DNA, the CDR3 is TGTGCCAGCAGCATCCCGAAGGACACGGTCTCTGGAAACACCATATATTTT. Translation gives CASSIPKDTVSGNTIYF. The full variable domain, completed using reference TRBV7-2 and TRBJ1-3, is GAGVSQSPSNKVTEKGKDVELRCDPISGHTALYWYRQSLGQGLEFLIYFQGNSAPDKSGLPSDRFSAERTGGSVSTLTIQRTQQEDSAVYLCASSIPKDTVSGNTIYFGEGSWLTVV.

This sequence joins TRBV7-9 and TRBJ2-7; D unclear. Germline CDR1 SEHNR, CDR2 FQNEAQ (reference sequence). This CDR3 is 13 amino acids long. Trimming left V 3 bases short and J 3 bases short, with 9 bases between. The CDR3 protein is CASSLSIGYEQYF. CDR3 sequence (DNA): TGTGCCAGCAGCTTGAGCATTGGCTACGAGCAGTACTTC.

V and J are TRBV9 and TRBJ2-1, with unresolved D. The length of the CDR3 is 13 residues. V lost 4 bases and J 4 bases, leaving 9 bases between the germline ends. Germline assignment: CDR1 SGDLS and CDR2 YYNGEE. The CDR3 spells CASSFNKYNEQFF. CDR3 coding DNA: TGTGCCAGCAGCTTTAACAAGTACAATGAGCAGTTCTTC.

The chain is built from TRBV6-6 and TRBJ1-5; the match to TRBD1 covers 9 bases. Germline-derived CDR1 and CDR2 are MNHNY and SVGAGI (reference sequence). J lost 0 bases, V lost 5 bases, and 14 bases had no gene match. The length of the CDR3 is 19 residues. As DNA, the CDR3 is TGTGCCAGCAGTCGGCCAAGGACAGGGGAAGGGGGTAGCAATCAGCCCCAGCATTTT. This encodes CASSRPRTGEGGSNQPQHF.

This chain joins TRBV30 and TRBJ2-7; 10 bases agree with TRBD1. The V and J ends lost 4 bases and 3 bases, in that order; junction bases with no gene match: 9. The length of the CDR3 is 15 residues. Per the germline V gene, CDR1 is GTSNPN and CDR2 is SVGIG (reference sequence). The CDR3 region is CAWMGTGTGDYEQYF. The CDR3 DNA sequence: TGTGCCTGGATGGGGACCGGGACAGGGGACTACGAGCAGTACTTC. The full variable domain, its missing parts supplied by reference TRBV30 and TRBJ2-7, is SQTIHQWPATLVQPVGSPLSLECTVEGTSNPNLYWYRQAAGRGLQLLFYSVGIGQISSEVPQNLSASRPQDRQFILSSKKLLLSDSGFYLCAWMGTGTGDYEQYFGPGTRLTVT.

The chain joins TRBV9 to TRBJ1-1, with D tentatively TRBD1 (6 bases). Trimming removed 0 bases at V and 1 base at J, with 13 bases between. From germline, CDR1 is SGDLS and CDR2 YYNGEE. The length of the CDR3 is 16 residues. In DNA form, the CDR3 reads TGTGCCAGCAGCGTAGTTTACAGGGCTGAGAACACTGAAGCTTTCTTT. It specifies CASSVVYRAENTEAFF.

The chain recombines TRBV5-1 with TRBJ1-2; 7 nucleotides agree with TRBD1. This CDR3 contains 15 residues. V lost 4 bases, J lost 0 bases, and 6 bases stayed unmatched. Germline V gene lookup returns CDR1 SGHRS and CDR2 YFSETQ. CDR3 coding DNA: TGCGCCAGCAGCCGCGGACAGGCCGCTAACTATGGCTACACCTTC. This encodes CASSRGQAANYGYTF.

The gene calls are TRBV13 and TRBJ1-5, with TRBD1 as a possible D gene (6 bases). CDR1 and CDR2 (germline): PRHDT, FYEKMQ (reference sequence). V lost 3 bases to trimming and J lost 3 bases, with 9 bases between them. This CDR3 spans 14 amino acids. The CDR3 sequence: CASSFGQYNQPQHF. CDR3 DNA: TGTGCCAGCAGCTTTGGACAGTACAATCAGCCCCAGCATTTT.

This chain uses TRBV7-2 with TRBJ1-2; 7 positions agree with TRBD1. Trimming cost V 7 bases and J 5 bases; bases outside gene matches: 13. Germline V gene data show CDR1 as SGHTA and CDR2 as FQGNSA. The CDR3 consists of 15 residues. The CDR3 sequence: CASTASLDREYGYTF. In DNA, the CDR3 is TGTGCCAGCACCGCTTCCCTCGACAGGGAATATGGCTACACCTTC.

In DNA, the CDR3 is TGTGCCAGCAGCTTAGAGCGCGTCCACGAGCAGTACTTC. Protein sequence: CASSLERVHEQYF. J is TRBJ2-7 and V is TRBV7-8; no reliable D call. The CDR3 runs to 13 residues. CDR1 SGHVS and CDR2 FQNEAQ come from the germline V gene. Trimming took off 1 base at V and 5 bases at J, with 9 bases between the two ends.

The chain joins TRBV11-1 to TRBJ2-5, with TRBD1 as a possible D gene (6 bases). V gave up 2 bases and J gave up 7 bases, with 8 bases separating them. Germline assignment: CDR1 SGHAT and CDR2 FQDESV (reference sequence). The CDR3 spans 12 residues. In nucleotides, the CDR3 is TGTGCCAGCAGCTTATCAGGGGCGACCCAGTACTTC. Protein sequence: CASSLSGATQYF.

This sequence joins TRBV19 and TRBJ2-7; 7 bases align to TRBD1. The CDR3 contains 15 residues. From germline, CDR1 is LNHDA and CDR2 SQIVND (reference sequence). J lost 2 bases, V lost 4 bases, and 8 bases had no gene match. CDR3 region: CASSTRQGTPYEQYF. The CDR3 nucleotides read TGTGCCAGTAGTACCCGACAGGGAACTCCCTACGAGCAGTACTTC.

V and J are TRBV28 and TRBJ1-1; D gene unclear. The germline V and J ends were trimmed by 8 bases and 8 bases, with 15 bases remaining between them. Germline CDR1 is MDHEN and CDR2 is SYDVKM. The CDR3 extends over 12 amino acids. The CDR3 loop is CASVGLKTEAFF. Here the CDR3 DNA reads TGTGCCAGCGTAGGATTAAAGACAGAAGCTTTCTTT.

The J gene is TRBJ2-3, the V gene TRBV4-1; TRBD2 matches at 11 bases. Per the germline V gene, CDR1 is MGHRA and CDR2 is YSYEKL. The CDR3 loop spans 15 amino acids. V lost 0 bases, J lost 6 bases, and 2 bases stayed unmatched. CDR3 residues: CASSQERTSGDTQYF. The CDR3 DNA is TGCGCCAGCAGCCAAGAGAGGACTAGCGGGGATACGCAGTATTTT.

The rearrangement joins TRBV9 to TRBJ2-1; TRBD2 might be the D (6 bases). The V gene's germline CDR1 is SGDLS and CDR2 YYNGEE. V was cut by 1 base and J by 3 bases, with 11 bases left in between. The CDR3 loop spans 15 amino acids. DNA of the CDR3: TGTGCCAGCAGCGTACAGGGACTTCTCTACAATGAGCAGTTCTTC. Its translation: CASSVQGLLYNEQFF.

The V and J genes are TRBV5-6 and TRBJ2-7; 9 bases are shared with TRBD1. The trim removed 1 base at V and 3 bases at J, leaving 2 bases unmatched. Germline V gene sequence: CDR1 SGHDT, CDR2 YYEEEE. The CDR3 is made up of 14 amino acids. For the CDR3, the DNA is TGTGCCAGCAGCTTGACGGGACAGGGCTACGAGCAGTACTTC. Amino acids: CASSLTGQGYEQYF.